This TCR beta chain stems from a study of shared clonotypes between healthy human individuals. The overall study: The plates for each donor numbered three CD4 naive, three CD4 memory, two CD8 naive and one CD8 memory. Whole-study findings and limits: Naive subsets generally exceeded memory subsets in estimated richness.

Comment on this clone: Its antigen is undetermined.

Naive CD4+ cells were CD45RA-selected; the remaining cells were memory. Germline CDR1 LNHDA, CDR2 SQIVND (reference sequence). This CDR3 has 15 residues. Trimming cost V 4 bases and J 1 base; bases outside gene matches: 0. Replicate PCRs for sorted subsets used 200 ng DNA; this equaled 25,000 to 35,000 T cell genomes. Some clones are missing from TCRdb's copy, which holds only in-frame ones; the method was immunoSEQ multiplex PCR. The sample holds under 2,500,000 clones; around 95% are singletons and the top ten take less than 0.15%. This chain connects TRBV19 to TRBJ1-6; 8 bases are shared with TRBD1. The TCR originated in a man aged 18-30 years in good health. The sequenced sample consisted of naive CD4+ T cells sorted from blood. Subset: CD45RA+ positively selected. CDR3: CASSRTGSYNSPLHF. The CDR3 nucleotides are TGTGCCAGTAGTAGGACAGGGTCCTATAATTCACCCCTCCACTTT. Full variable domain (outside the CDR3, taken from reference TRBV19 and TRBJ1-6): DGGITQSPKYLFRKEGQNVTLSCEQNLNHDAMYWYRQDPGQGLRLIYYSQIVNDFQKGDIAEGYSVSREKKESFPLTVTSAQKNPTAFYLCASSRTGSYNSPLHFGNGTRLTVT.